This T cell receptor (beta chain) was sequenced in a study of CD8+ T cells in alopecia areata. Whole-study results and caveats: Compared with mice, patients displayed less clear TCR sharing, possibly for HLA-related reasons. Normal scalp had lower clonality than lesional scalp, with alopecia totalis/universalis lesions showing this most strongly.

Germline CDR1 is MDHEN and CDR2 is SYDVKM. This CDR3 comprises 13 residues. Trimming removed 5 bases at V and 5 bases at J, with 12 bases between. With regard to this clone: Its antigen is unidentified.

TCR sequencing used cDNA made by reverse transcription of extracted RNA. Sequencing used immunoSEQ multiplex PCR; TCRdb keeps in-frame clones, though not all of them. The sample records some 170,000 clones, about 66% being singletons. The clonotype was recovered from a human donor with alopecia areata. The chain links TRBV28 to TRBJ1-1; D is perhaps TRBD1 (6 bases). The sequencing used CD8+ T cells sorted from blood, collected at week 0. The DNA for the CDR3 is TGTGCCAGCAGTATTACAGGGAGAACTGAAGCTTTCTTT. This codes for CASSITGRTEAFF.